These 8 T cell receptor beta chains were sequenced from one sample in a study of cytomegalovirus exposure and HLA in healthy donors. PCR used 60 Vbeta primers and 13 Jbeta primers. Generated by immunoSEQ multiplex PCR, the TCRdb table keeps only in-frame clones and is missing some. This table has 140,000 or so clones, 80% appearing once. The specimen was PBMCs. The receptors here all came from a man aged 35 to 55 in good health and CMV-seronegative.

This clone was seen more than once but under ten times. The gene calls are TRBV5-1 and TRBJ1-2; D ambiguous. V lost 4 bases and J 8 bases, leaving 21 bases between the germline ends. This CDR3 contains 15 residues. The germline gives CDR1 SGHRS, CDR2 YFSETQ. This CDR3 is CASSKSLETSGGYTF. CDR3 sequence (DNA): TGCGCCAGCAGCAAGTCGTTAGAGACTTCGGGAGGCTACACCTTC. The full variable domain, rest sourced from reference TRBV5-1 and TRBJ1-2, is KAGVTQTPRYLIKTRGQQVTLSCSPISGHRSVSWYQQTPGQGLQFLFEYFSETQRNKGNFPGRFSGRQFSNSRSEMNVSTLELGDSALYLCASSKSLETSGGYTFGSGTRLTVV.

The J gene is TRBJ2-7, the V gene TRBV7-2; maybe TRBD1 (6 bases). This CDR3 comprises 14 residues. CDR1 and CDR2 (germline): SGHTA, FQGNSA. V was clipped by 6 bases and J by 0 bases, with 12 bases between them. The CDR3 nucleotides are TGTGCCAGCAGAAAACAGGGAAGCTCCTACGAGCAGTACTTC. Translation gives CASRKQGSSYEQYF.

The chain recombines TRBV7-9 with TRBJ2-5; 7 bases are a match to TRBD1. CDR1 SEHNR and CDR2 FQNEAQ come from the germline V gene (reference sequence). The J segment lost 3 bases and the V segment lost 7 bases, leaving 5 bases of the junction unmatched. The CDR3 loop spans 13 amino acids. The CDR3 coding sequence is TGTGCCAGCAACCACAGGGGAAAAGAGACCCAGTACTTC. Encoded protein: CASNHRGKETQYF. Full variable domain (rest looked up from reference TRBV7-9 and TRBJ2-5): DTGVSQNPRHKITKRGQNVTFRCDPISEHNRLYWYRQTLGQGPEFLTYFQNEAQLEKSRLLSDRFSAERPKGSFSTLEIQRTEQGDSAMYLCASNHRGKETQYFGPGTRLLVL.

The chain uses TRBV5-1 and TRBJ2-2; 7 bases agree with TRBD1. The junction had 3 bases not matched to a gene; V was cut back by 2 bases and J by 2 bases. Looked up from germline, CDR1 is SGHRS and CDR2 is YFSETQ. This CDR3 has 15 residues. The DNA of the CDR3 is TGCGCCAGCAGCTTACAGGGGCTAAACACCGGGGAGCTGTTTTTT. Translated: CASSLQGLNTGELFF.

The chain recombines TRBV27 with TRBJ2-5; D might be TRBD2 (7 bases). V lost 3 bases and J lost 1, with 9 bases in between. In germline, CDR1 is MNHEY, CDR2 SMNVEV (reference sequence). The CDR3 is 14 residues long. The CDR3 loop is CASSFRGAQETQYF. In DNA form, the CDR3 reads TGTGCCAGCAGTTTCCGGGGGGCCCAAGAGACCCAGTACTTC.

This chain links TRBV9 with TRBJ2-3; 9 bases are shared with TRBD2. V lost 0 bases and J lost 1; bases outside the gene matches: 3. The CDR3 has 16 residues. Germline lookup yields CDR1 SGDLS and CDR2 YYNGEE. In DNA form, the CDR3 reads TGTGCCAGCAGCGTAGGACCTAGCGGGGGCACAGATACGCAGTATTTT. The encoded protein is CASSVGPSGGTDTQYF. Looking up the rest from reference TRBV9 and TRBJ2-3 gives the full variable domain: DSGVTQTPKHLITATGQRVTLRCSPRSGDLSVYWYQQSLDQGLQFLIQYYNGEERAKGNILERFSAQQFPDLHSELNLSSLELGDSALYFCASSVGPSGGTDTQYFGPGTRLTVL.

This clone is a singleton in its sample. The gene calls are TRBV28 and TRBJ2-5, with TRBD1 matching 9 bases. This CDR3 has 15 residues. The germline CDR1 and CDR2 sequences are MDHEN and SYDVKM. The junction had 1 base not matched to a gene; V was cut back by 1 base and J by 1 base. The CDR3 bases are TGTGCCAGCAGTTTATCGGACAGGGGCCAAGAGACCCAGTACTTC. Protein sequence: CASSLSDRGQETQYF.

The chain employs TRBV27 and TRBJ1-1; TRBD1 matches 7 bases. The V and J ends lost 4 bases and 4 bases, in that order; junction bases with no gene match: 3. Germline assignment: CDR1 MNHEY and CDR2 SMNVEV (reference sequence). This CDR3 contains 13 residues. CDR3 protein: CASSSRQGTEAFF. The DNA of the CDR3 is TGTGCCAGCAGTTCCAGACAGGGCACTGAAGCTTTCTTT.